Below, one T cell receptor beta chain is given with its context. Authors' processing steps: Amplified reference gene primers provided the basis for estimating nucleated cell counts. The method was immunoSEQ multiplex PCR; TCRdb's version includes in-frame clones alone and lacks a portion of them. That table is the source of V, J and clone size, and D and trimming were worked out from the DNA. The sample records some 35,000 clones, roughly 90% being singletons. This specimen belongs to a study of blood T cell repertoires in COVID-19. This clonotype originated in a human donor in a cohort sampled during active COVID-19. The specimen was peripheral blood.

CDR3 sequence reads: CSAGGGTSGGGSTDTQYF. The DNA for the CDR3 is TGCAGTGCTGGTGGTGGGACTAGCGGGGGGGGTAGCACAGATACGCAGTATTTT. The V and J genes are TRBV20-1 and TRBJ2-3, with TRBD2 matching over 16 bases. With V trimmed by 5 bases and J by 0 bases, 8 bases remained unmatched. Germline V lookup: CDR1 DFQATT, CDR2 SNEGSKA (reference sequence). This CDR3 comprises 18 residues.